The rows below give T cell receptor beta chains drawn from one sample of a study of OX40 agonist ivuxolimab in advanced cancers. The repertoire was sequenced with immunoSEQ multiplex PCR; TCRdb's copy has only in-frame clones and lacks some. Seen here are 100,000 to 120,000 clones, around 90% observed once, and the top ten hold 0.25% to 0.3%. The sequencing used CD4+ or CD8+ T cells sorted from blood, collected in a trial of the OX40 agonist ivuxolimab. The receptors derive from an adult with an advanced solid tumor such as melanoma, head and neck, liver or kidney cancer. Each CDR3 is given with its conserved first and last residue. Fields, in order: V gene, clone size, J gene, CDR3 length, D gene, CDR3 protein, CDR3 DNA. A D gene is named only where the DNA matches it firmly. The size entry is marked missing in some rows and otherwise reads once, few, many or a size class.

>TRBV5-4|.|TRBJ1-4|14|.
CASSLKGINEKLFF
TGTGCCAGCAGCTTGAAGGGGATCAATGAAAAACTGTTTTTT
>TRBV4-2|.|TRBJ2-1|21|TRBD2
CASSQDRSLAGDSLGYNEQFF
TGTGCCAGCAGCCAAGATCGAAGTCTAGCGGGAGATTCCCTGGGCTACAATGAGCAGTTCTTC
>TRBV10-3|.|TRBJ1-1|14|.
CAISGRGDITEAFF
TGTGCCATCAGTGGCAGGGGAGATATCACTGAAGCTTTCTTT
>TRBV7-8|once|TRBJ1-5|15|.
CASSLDGGVNQPQHF
TGTGCCAGCAGCTTAGATGGAGGGGTCAATCAGCCCCAGCATTTT
>TRBV28|.|TRBJ1-2|12|TRBD1
CASRLQGGGYTF
TGTGCCAGCAGATTGCAGGGGGGCGGCTACACCTTC
>TRBV6-4|.|TRBJ1-1|13|.
CASSEQTSTEAFF
TGTGCCAGCAGTGAACAGACAAGCACTGAAGCTTTCTTT
>TRBV15|.|TRBJ1-4|15|.
CATSPPGRVGEKLFF
TGTGCCACCAGCCCCCCGGGCAGGGTCGGGGAAAAACTGTTTTTT
>TRBV5-4|.|TRBJ1-4|15|.
CASSQDGYQGGKLFF
TGTGCCAGCAGCCAAGATGGGTACCAGGGCGGAAAACTGTTTTTT
>TRBV11-2|.|TRBJ2-1|13|TRBD1
CASSPGTGWEQFF
TGTGCCAGCAGTCCCGGGACAGGCTGGGAGCAGTTCTTC
>TRBV7-3|.|TRBJ1-1|15|.
CASSLTRTTNTEAFF
TGTGCCAGCAGCTTAACCCGGACGACGAACACTGAAGCTTTCTTT
>TRBV30|.|TRBJ2-7|13|.
CAWSAGATYEQYF
TGTGCCTGGAGTGCAGGGGCTACCTACGAGCAGTACTTC
>TRBV7-2|.|TRBJ1-2|15|TRBD1
CASSFQGGRNYGYTF
TGTGCCAGCAGCTTCCAGGGGGGAAGAAACTATGGCTACACCTTC
>TRBV7-8|.|TRBJ2-1|16|TRBD2
CASSPNPGRAYNEQFF
TGTGCCAGCAGCCCCAATCCCGGGAGGGCCTACAATGAGCAGTTCTTC
>TRBV5-8|.|TRBJ1-6|13|.
CASSFDRNSPLHF
TGTGCCAGCAGCTTCGACAGAAATTCACCCCTCCACTTT
>TRBV4-2|.|TRBJ1-2|13|.
CASSSALEYGYTF
TGTGCCAGCAGCTCGGCTCTTGAGTATGGCTACACCTTC
>TRBV7-2|.|TRBJ1-2|14|TRBD1
CASSRDRINYGYTF
TGTGCCAGCAGCCGGGACAGGATAAATTATGGCTACACCTTC